The rows below give T cell receptor beta chains drawn from one sample of a study of TIL therapy for anti-PD-1-resistant metastatic lung cancer. The repertoire was sequenced with immunoSEQ multiplex PCR; TCRdb's copy has only in-frame clones and lacks some. Of 40,000 to 55,000 clones in the sample, 79% were seen once. The sample here was blood, taken at baseline. The receptor source for this set is a woman between 25 and 80 years old with non-small cell lung cancer. Both conserved end residues are trimmed from each CDR3. Clone size is stated in some rows and not others, as once, few, many or a class when expanded.

cdr3_aa | v_call | clone_size
ASASFGTGLQETQY | TRBV28 | few
ATSWGSRYNEQF | TRBV5-6 | large
ASSARLAGEGDTQY | TRBV11-3 | NA
ASSPLAGEETQY | TRBV18 | NA
ASSSPDRGNYGYT | TRBV7-8 | once
ASSSPDSRGGTGELF | TRBV7-9 | medium-sized
ASSELWTKLF | TRBV6-1 | NA
ASSYSGNGYT | TRBV6-5 | NA
ASSEVAGDTQY | TRBV10-2 | NA
ASSVRTSGGEETQY | TRBV9 | NA
ASSQVLDREETQY | TRBV4-3 | NA
ASSWTSGYYNEQF | TRBV11-3 | NA
ASIPGDSTNYGYT | TRBV6-5 | NA
ASSIGTSDYNEQF | TRBV19 | NA
ASSYSLGGGLEKLF | TRBV6-5 | NA
ASSFAGVENTGELF | TRBV27 | NA
ASSQWEGFTDTQY | TRBV14 | once
ASGGLLLPQH | TRBV2 | NA
ASSQGVPAAGNTIY | TRBV14 | once
ASSSPTIAGGRNEQF | TRBV7-6 | NA
ASVDESMNTEAF | TRBV6-1 | NA
ASSLAPAYEQY | TRBV7-8 | NA
ASSLEGSSYNEQF | TRBV5-1 | NA
ASSEIGRDKLEQY | TRBV6-1 | NA
ASSLVAPGELF | TRBV5-1 | NA
SVRASGRYEQY | TRBV29-1 | NA
ASREDLGNQPQH | TRBV19 | NA
ASSFTGNTEAF | TRBV11-3 | NA
ASSRGGGGEQGTQY | TRBV13 | NA
ASRTRGSGNTIY | TRBV6-4 | NA
ASSQVAGGLGYEQY | TRBV4-2 | NA
ASSVGGYGYT | TRBV9 | NA
ASTAGREQF | TRBV2 | NA
ASSSNVRTGGIQY | TRBV7-2 | NA
SVEENSSEQY | TRBV29-1 | NA
ASSFGVAGGGTDTQY | TRBV11-3 | NA
ASSLSTGLQETQY | TRBV5-4 | NA
ASSQDRDTNEKLF | TRBV4-3 | NA
ASSTSPGTSGRSYNEQF | TRBV9 | NA
ASSPSAGGPSGYT | TRBV7-9 | NA
ASSQSQRNTEAF | TRBV5-4 | NA
ATSGRQAGGAEAF | TRBV15 | NA
ASSLEGNTQY | TRBV5-1 | NA
ASSVGGSGDEQF | TRBV9 | once
ASSLGTASSYEQY | TRBV7-6 | NA
ASSLYGADTEAF | TRBV5-1 | NA
AWNVGGPVDTQY | TRBV30 | NA
ASSTGSSTDTQY | TRBV19 | once
SVERGGVNTEAF | TRBV29-1 | NA
AWSVRAGLLYGYT | TRBV30 | NA
ASSFNSAALATDTQY | TRBV28 | NA
ASSPDGQGFYNSPLH | TRBV4-3 | NA
ASVGTGGLKQPQH | TRBV6-5 | NA
ASSLVPGGGNQPQH | TRBV7-2 | few